These T cell receptor beta chains were read from a single sample in a study of identical twins. One entry per CDR3 protein, called by TCRdb with MiXCR from the 5' RACE reads. Among about 720,000 distinct CDR3 sequences, 8% to 9% were seen once, and the ten largest hold 0.98%. These same records also appear under a second study, on yellow fever vaccine responses in identical twins.

The sequencing sample was made of PBMCs. These TCRs come from a woman aged 18 to 35 in good health. Both conserved end residues are part of each CDR3. The D gene is left open where the match is weak. Rows may omit the clone size; those that give it use once, few, many or a size class.

CDR3 protein | CDR3 DNA | clone size | V gene | CDR3 length | J gene | D gene
CSARDYGQSSYNEQFF | TGCAGTGCTAGAGATTACGGGCAGAGCTCCTACAATGAGCAGTTCTTC | . | TRBV20-1 | 16 | TRBJ2-1 | .
CASSYTPRNIQYF | TGTGCCAGCAGTTACACTCCTCGGAACATTCAGTACTTC | . | TRBV6-2/TRBV6-3 | 13 | TRBJ2-4 | .
CASSSNGGRHNEQFF | TGTGCCAGCAGCTCCAATGGGGGACGCCACAATGAGCAGTTCTTC | many | TRBV7-8 | 15 | TRBJ2-1 | .
CASSLVQGENQPQHF | TGTGCCAGCAGCCTCGTTCAGGGGGAGAATCAGCCCCAGCATTTT | many | TRBV4-2 | 15 | TRBJ1-5 | TRBD1
CASSVKMADEQFF | TGTGCCAGCAGCGTAAAAATGGCGGACGAGCAGTTCTTC | . | TRBV9 | 13 | TRBJ2-1 | .
CASTVGPGFYEQYF | TGTGCCAGCACCGTAGGTCCGGGATTCTACGAGCAGTACTTC | few | TRBV28 | 14 | TRBJ2-7 | .
CASSPGGGSYNEQFF | TGCGCCAGCAGCCCTGGGGGGGGCTCCTACAATGAGCAGTTCTTC | many | TRBV4-1 | 15 | TRBJ2-1 | TRBD2
CASSLGRGPQHF | TGTGCCAGCAGCTTGGGGCGCGGGCCCCAGCATTTT | . | TRBV5-6 | 12 | TRBJ1-5 | .
CASSILSGGSTDTQYF | TGTGCCAGTAGTATTTTGAGCGGGGGAAGCACAGATACGCAGTATTTT | few | TRBV19 | 16 | TRBJ2-3 | TRBD2
CASSQGREINTDTQYF | TGCGCCAGCAGCCAAGGACGGGAGATTAACACAGATACGCAGTATTTT | many | TRBV4-1 | 16 | TRBJ2-3 | .
CATSDSGGLYEQYF | TGTGCCACCAGTGACTCGGGGGGCCTCTACGAGCAGTACTTC | . | TRBV24-1 | 14 | TRBJ2-7 | .